This T cell receptor (beta chain) derives from a study of CD8 T cells in Susac syndrome. A word on this clonotype: As yet, its antigen is unknown.

Findings and caveats of the study: The study conceded that its TCR sequencing and HLA analysis involved relatively few individuals.

In blood CD8+ and CD4+ T cells, TCR beta underwent sequencing. The multiple sclerosis control group comprised treatment-naive patients with stable or active relapsing-remitting disease. RNA in amounts of roughly 0.5 to 1 ug was reverse transcribed with random hexamers. With immunoSEQ multiplex PCR, TCR beta CDR3 was amplified across 54 Vbeta and 13 Jbeta. One entry per CDR3 protein results from TCRdb running MiXCR on the immunoSEQ multiplex PCR reads. Of roughly 200,000 distinct CDR3 sequences listed, 95% were seen once; the top ten hold 0.15% to 0.2%. Sequencing was carried out using CD8+ T cells from PBMCs. The clonotype originates from a human donor with multiple sclerosis.

The CDR3 spells CASSEGGPYEQYF. The CDR3 DNA reads as TGTGCCAGCAGTGAAGGAGGGCCCTACGAGCAGTACTTC. V usage is TRBV6-1 and J usage is TRBJ2-7; D is perhaps TRBD2 (5 bases). In germline, CDR1 is MNHNS, CDR2 SASEGT. CDR3 size: 13 residues. The V end was cut by 1 base, the J end by 2 bases, with 6 bases between.